This T cell receptor (beta chain) is from a study of blood T cell repertoires in COVID-19. Original processing notes: From reference gene primer amplification, estimates of nucleated cell counts were derived. Assay: immunoSEQ multiplex PCR; the TCRdb copy retains only in-frame clones and omits some. V, J and clone size were drawn from that table, and D and trimming were deduced from the DNA. The sample records around 230,000 clones, approximately 78% being singletons. Between the trimmed V and J ends, which lost 6 bases and 0 bases, there was a span of 8 bases. CDR1 MNHNY and CDR2 SVGAGI come from the germline V gene (reference sequence). The CDR3 totals 13 residues.

This receptor was obtained from a woman aged 55-70 years with active or convalescent COVID-19. Material for sequencing was peripheral blood. The J gene is TRBJ1-2, the V gene TRBV6-6; D not certain. The CDR3 protein is CASSPSSNYGYTF. The CDR3 nucleotides read TGTGCCAGCAGCCCCAGTTCTAACTATGGCTACACCTTC.